The 16 T cell receptor beta chains below all came from one sample that was sequenced in a study of blood T cell repertoires in COVID-19 (dated by TCRdb to the early 2020s). The library was made by the immunoSEQ multiplex PCR assay. TCRdb retrieved this table from immuneACCESS and kept in-frame rearrangements only. Not all clones are present; in checked studies, unresolved V genes account for under half, and no reason is known for the remainder. The sample yields about 290,000 clones; just under 85% were counted once. Of the sample, approximately 3.8% falls within the top ten clones. The sequenced sample consisted of peripheral blood. These receptors were collected from a woman between 45 and 60 years old with active or convalescent COVID-19.

This clone was detected once. The CDR3 DNA reads TGTGCCAGCAGGGACGTCAGACAGGGCTCTGGGGCCAACGTCCTGACTTTC. Translation: CASRDVRQGSGANVLTF. The chain uses TRBV27 and TRBJ2-6; 7 bases are a match to TRBD1. This CDR3 spans 17 amino acids. Looked up from germline, CDR1 is MNHEY and CDR2 is SMNVEV (reference sequence). J was trimmed by 0 bases and V by 6 bases; bases with no gene match: 8.

This chain links TRBV2 with TRBJ1-1, with TRBD1 matching 7 bases. The CDR3 consists of 14 residues. V was clipped by 3 bases and J by 7 bases; unmatched bases: 8. Germline CDR1 and CDR2: SNHLY and FYNNEI. CDR3 sequence (DNA): TGTGCCAGCAGTGACCGTACGACAGGGAGTGAAGCTTTCTTT. Translated: CASSDRTTGSEAFF.

The chain recombines TRBV28 with TRBJ1-5; weak D call: TRBD1 (5 bases). The CDR3 totals 17 residues. The ends were cut back, 5 bases at V and 4 bases at J, with 21 bases in the middle. Germline V lookup: CDR1 MDHEN, CDR2 SYDVKM. In DNA form, the CDR3 reads TGTGCCAGCAGTGCGCCCAACTCCCGGGACTCTAATCAGCCCCAGCATTTT. Its translation: CASSAPNSRDSNQPQHF.

The genes are TRBV24-1 and TRBJ2-3; TRBD1 is a possible D gene (6 bases). V lost 4 bases, J lost 2 bases, and 15 bases lay in between. Germline loops: CDR1 KGHDR, CDR2 SFDVKD. CDR3 length: 16 amino acids. The CDR3 loop is CATSEAGGGNTDTQYF. The CDR3 coding sequence is TGTGCCACCAGTGAGGCTGGGGGCGGAAACACAGATACGCAGTATTTT.

The V gene is TRBV5-1, the J gene TRBJ1-1; a weak D match, TRBD1 (6 bases). Germline CDR1 and CDR2: SGHRS and YFSETQ. Trimming pared 4 bases from V and 1 base from J, leaving 17 bases between. This CDR3 region has 16 residues. CDR3 sequence reads: CASSPSPTGSNTEAFF. The CDR3 DNA follows: TGCGCCAGCAGCCCCTCCCCGACAGGTTCGAACACTGAAGCTTTCTTT.

This chain connects TRBV24-1 to TRBJ2-7; 10 nucleotides align to TRBD2. This CDR3 has 18 amino acids. Germline trimming cut 0 bases from V and 5 bases from J; bases unmatched to any gene: 12. CDR1 is KGHDR, CDR2 SFDVKD, per germline. CDR3 nucleotides: TGTGCCACCAGTGATTTGAGATCGAGCGGGAGGGCCAGCGACGAGCAGTACTTC. This gives the protein CATSDLRSSGRASDEQYF.

This clone has just one count. The chain is built from TRBV6-5 and TRBJ1-1, with D possibly being TRBD1 (6 bases). CDR3 length: 12 amino acids. Germline CDR1 and CDR2: MNHEY and SVGAGI. V lost 6 bases, J lost 10 bases, and 15 bases lay in between. CDR3 in DNA: TGTGCCAGCAGCGCAGGGGACCGAAGAGCTTTCTTT. Translation gives CASSAGDRRAFF.

The chain uses TRBV5-1 and TRBJ2-7; D gene unclear. The CDR3 loop spans 15 amino acids. Trimming pared 0 bases from V and 6 bases from J, leaving 16 bases between. Germline-derived CDR1 and CDR2 are SGHRS and YFSETQ. Here the CDR3 DNA reads TGCGCCAGCAGCTTGGTCCCGGAGACCATCGGCGAGCAGTACTTC. This gives the protein CASSLVPETIGEQYF.

The chain carries TRBV2 and TRBJ1-2; D is perhaps TRBD1 (5 bases). V was shortened by 6 bases and J by 2 bases, with 7 bases between the two germline ends. The germline gives CDR1 SNHLY, CDR2 FYNNEI. The CDR3 runs 12 residues. The CDR3 sequence is CASRGGNYGYTF. The CDR3 DNA is TGTGCCAGCAGGGGGGGGAACTATGGCTACACCTTC.

As for this clone: The junction shows a germline mismatch at one end, possibly a read error. The rearrangement links TRBV15 to TRBJ1-2; D is ambiguous. The CDR3 consists of 13 residues. Germline-derived CDR1 and CDR2 are LNHNV and YYDKDF (reference sequence). CDR3 nucleotides: TGTGCCACCAGCGGAGAACGGAGCTATGGCTACACCTTC. Translation: CATSGERSYGYTF.

The chain is built from TRBV28 and TRBJ2-7, with 9 bases identical to TRBD2. V lost 8 bases, J lost 4 bases, and 9 bases stayed unmatched. In germline, CDR1 is MDHEN, CDR2 SYDVKM. The CDR3 totals 14 residues. CDR3: CASGGLAPTYEQYF. The CDR3 DNA sequence: TGTGCCAGCGGAGGACTAGCGCCAACGTACGAGCAGTACTTC.

The rearrangement uses TRBV6-5 and TRBJ2-7, with TRBD1 as a possible D gene (6 bases). This CDR3 has 14 residues. Germline lookup yields CDR1 MNHEY and CDR2 SVGAGI. V shed 2 bases and J shed 9 bases, with 17 bases lying between them. The CDR3 spells CASSYTSLQGTQYF. The DNA of the CDR3 is TGTGCCAGCAGTTACACCAGCCTCCAGGGGACGCAGTACTTC.

This clone has a single count. The chain employs TRBV6-5 and TRBJ1-1; no clear D. V was clipped by 11 bases and J by 4 bases, with 17 bases between them. CDR1 and CDR2 (germline): MNHEY, SVGAGI. CDR3 size: 13 residues. The CDR3 bases are TGTGCCGATCAACAGTGGGCCAGCACTGAAGCTTTCTTT. Protein: CADQQWASTEAFF.

The CDR3 DNA reads TGTGCCAGCAGTTTAAGGACTCTCAAGGCTTTCTTT. Translating gives CASSLRTLKAFF. This chain joins TRBV27 and TRBJ1-1; D call uncertain. V was pared by 2 bases and J by 11 bases, with 12 bases between. Germline loops: CDR1 MNHEY, CDR2 SMNVEV (reference sequence). The CDR3 runs to 12 residues.

V usage is TRBV2 and J usage is TRBJ1-6, with 8 bases fitting TRBD1. Losses at the gene ends were 8 bases for V and 3 bases for J; bases not matched to a gene: 0. CDR3 length equals 13 residues. Germline V CDR1 and CDR2: SNHLY, FYNNEI. The DNA for the CDR3 is TGTGCCAGCGGACAGGGCTATAATTCACCCCTCCACTTT. As protein: CASGQGYNSPLHF.

The V and J genes are TRBV5-1 and TRBJ2-1; D remains unclear. Germline V CDR1 and CDR2: SGHRS, YFSETQ. With 1 base removed from V and 0 bases from J, the gap between germline ends came to 11 bases. This CDR3 has 16 amino acids. CDR3 sequence reads: CASSLYLPPSYNEQFF. The CDR3 nucleotides read TGCGCCAGCAGCTTGTACCTACCCCCCTCCTACAATGAGCAGTTCTTC.